This is a list of T cell receptor beta chains from one sample in a study of blood T cell repertoires in COVID-19. The assay was immunoSEQ multiplex PCR, and TCRdb's table has in-frame clones only and misses some. The sample has approximately 240,000 clones, around 80% seen once. What was sequenced was peripheral blood. These receptors were obtained from a woman aged 40 to 55 with active or convalescent COVID-19. The CDR3 runs from the conserved cysteine through the conserved F or W. A D gene is named only where the DNA matches it firmly. The listing skips clone size in some rows; elsewhere it reads once, few, many or a size class.

d_call j_call v_call clone_size cdr3_aa cdr3_nt
TRBD1 TRBJ2-1 TRBV30 NA CAWSARQGARYNEQFF TGTGCCTGGAGTGCGCGACAGGGGGCCCGCTACAATGAGCAGTTCTTC
NA TRBJ1-4 TRBV20-1 NA CSARRIEKLFF TGCAGTGCTAGGCGAATTGAAAAACTGTTTTTT
NA TRBJ2-6 TRBV3-1/TRBV3-2 once CASSQVGASGANVLTF TGTGCCAGCAGCCAAGTTGGGGCCTCTGGGGCCAACGTCCTGACTTTC
NA TRBJ1-1 TRBV7-3 NA CASSLPGRVEAFF TGTGCCAGCAGCTTACCGGGGAGGGTAGAAGCTTTCTTT
TRBD1 TRBJ2-1 TRBV12-5 once CASGQGTVYNEQFF TGTGCTAGTGGTCAAGGGACAGTATACAATGAGCAGTTCTTC
TRBD2 TRBJ2-2 TRBV7-3 few CASSSGRERGAGELFF TGTGCCAGCAGCTCGGGGAGGGAGCGGGGCGCCGGGGAGCTGTTTTTT
TRBD2 TRBJ2-4 TRBV30 NA CAWSWAGGDIQYF TGTGCCTGGAGTTGGGCGGGGGGTGACATTCAGTACTTC
TRBD1 TRBJ1-2 TRBV7-3 NA CASSPGQGAGGYTF TGTGCCAGCAGCCCGGGACAGGGGGCGGGGGGCTACACCTTC
TRBD2 TRBJ2-3 TRBV2 NA CASGGSGGSGLTDTQYF TGTGCCAGCGGTGGTAGCGGGGGTTCAGGGCTCACAGATACGCAGTATTTT
NA TRBJ1-1 TRBV7-9 NA CASGQRDTEAFF TGTGCCAGCGGTCAGAGGGACACTGAAGCTTTCTTT
NA TRBJ2-1 TRBV6-2/TRBV6-3 NA CASSSPSRGEFF TGTGCCAGCAGTTCCCCTTCCCGAGGCGAGTTCTTC
TRBD1 TRBJ1-2 TRBV4-1 NA CASSQDRASYGYTF TGCGCCAGCAGCCAGGACAGGGCAAGTTATGGCTACACCTTC
NA TRBJ1-6 TRBV7-9 NA CASSLRGSESPLHF TGTGCCAGCAGCTTACGGGGATCGGAATCACCCCTCCACTTT
NA TRBJ1-1 TRBV11-2 NA CASSPSGFEAFF TGTGCCAGCAGCCCTAGTGGGTTCGAAGCTTTCTTT
NA TRBJ2-1 TRBV10-3 NA CAISSGLGEQFF TGTGCCATCAGCTCCGGGTTAGGTGAGCAGTTCTTC
NA TRBJ1-2 TRBV30 NA CAWSADPNYGYTF TGTGCCTGGAGCGCGGATCCGAACTATGGCTACACCTTC
NA TRBJ1-1 TRBV5-6 NA CASSPRRGVGAFF TGTGCCAGCAGCCCTCGAAGGGGCGTCGGAGCTTTCTTT
TRBD1 TRBJ1-5 TRBV6-6 NA CASSSTGVNQPQHF TGTGCCAGCAGCTCCACAGGGGTCAATCAGCCCCAGCATTTT
NA TRBJ1-5 TRBV28 NA CASTVNRDQPQHF TGTGCCAGCACCGTAAACAGGGATCAGCCCCAGCATTTT
NA TRBJ1-3 TRBV20-1 NA CSASSAGGNTIYF TGCAGTGCTAGTTCCGCGGGGGGAAACACCATATATTTT
NA TRBJ1-5 TRBV19 NA CASSIDWDTPQHF TGTGCCAGTAGTATAGATTGGGACACGCCCCAGCATTTT
TRBD1 TRBJ1-2 TRBV12-3/TRBV12-4 NA CASSLTGVGGYTF TGTGCCAGCAGTTTGACAGGGGTAGGTGGCTACACCTTC
TRBD1 TRBJ1-5 TRBV13 NA CASSLNPGTGKYSNQPQHF TGTGCCAGCAGCCTAAACCCCGGGACAGGTAAATATAGCAATCAGCCCCAGCATTTT
NA TRBJ2-5 TRBV5-1 once CASSPGVEMYQETQYF TGCGCCAGCAGCCCGGGGGTAGAGATGTACCAAGAGACCCAGTACTTC
NA TRBJ1-2 TRBV2 few CASSEDGGVGYTF TGTGCCAGCAGCGAAGACGGGGGGGTCGGCTACACCTTC
NA TRBJ1-1 TRBV20-1 NA CSASPGGVGTEAFF TGCAGTGCTAGTCCGGGGGGCGTTGGCACTGAAGCTTTCTTT
TRBD2 TRBJ2-3 TRBV2 NA CAIMSLGLTGTDTQYF TGTGCCATCATGTCCCTGGGACTAACCGGCACAGATACGCAGTATTTT
NA TRBJ1-1 TRBV5-5 NA CASSFGLGTEAFF TGTGCCAGCAGCTTTGGACTCGGCACTGAAGCTTTCTTT
NA TRBJ1-6 TRBV28 NA CASTVAGVNSPLHF TGTGCCAGCACCGTAGCCGGGGTTAATTCACCCCTCCACTTT
TRBD1 TRBJ1-5 TRBV3-1/TRBV3-2 NA CASSRQGTGNQPQHF TGTGCCAGCAGCCGACAGGGAACTGGAAATCAGCCCCAGCATTTT
NA TRBJ1-1 TRBV13 NA CASTTPSVGAAFF TGTGCCAGCACCACACCTAGCGTCGGGGCAGCTTTCTTT
NA TRBJ1-1 TRBV7-3 NA CASSSLGGGNTEAFF TGTGCCAGCAGCTCCCTGGGGGGAGGAAACACTGAAGCTTTCTTT
NA TRBJ2-2 TRBV5-1 NA CASSSTTNTGELFF TGCGCCAGCAGCTCGACAACGAACACCGGGGAGCTGTTTTTT
NA TRBJ2-2 TRBV21-1 NA CASRSGACRNTGELFF TGTGCCAGCAGGTCAGGGGCCTGTCGGAACACCGGGGAGCTGTTTTTT
TRBD1 TRBJ2-7 TRBV30 NA CAWEGQANYEQYF TGTGCCTGGGAGGGACAGGCAAACTACGAGCAGTACTTC
NA TRBJ2-5 TRBV6-1 many CASSEAGRKGKAQYF TGTGCCAGCAGTGAAGCGGGTAGGAAGGGGAAGGCCCAGTACTTC
NA TRBJ1-3 TRBV10-3 NA CAISESPVPGNTIYF TGTGCCATCAGTGAGTCCCCAGTTCCTGGAAACACCATATATTTT
NA TRBJ2-1 TRBV3-1/TRBV3-2 NA CASSQEQGSNEQFF TGTGCCAGCAGCCAAGAGCAGGGGAGCAATGAGCAGTTCTTC
NA TRBJ1-3 TRBV2 once CASSPSVSGNTIYF TGTGCCAGCAGCCCCTCGGTCTCTGGAAACACCATATATTTT
TRBD1 TRBJ2-1 TRBV2 few CASSEGDRGNEQFF TGTGCCAGCAGTGAAGGGGACAGGGGTAATGAGCAGTTCTTC
NA TRBJ1-2 TRBV7-9 NA CASSNPGHDGYTF TGTGCCAGCAGCAACCCGGGACACGATGGCTACACCTTC
NA TRBJ1-6 TRBV14 NA CASSPSSGVNSPLHF TGTGCCAGCAGCCCCTCTTCAGGGGTGAATTCACCCCTCCACTTT